The clone carrying this TCR beta chain occurred a few times. Its cognate antigen is unknown. This specimen comes from a study of T-cell reconstitution after alpha-beta-depleted transplantation in children. Overall study results and limits: T-cell numbers and diversity, one year after transplant, stemmed largely from T cells that were newly produced. At around two months after transplant, the alpha-beta T cells were reportedly derived from several hundred expanded clones that came from non-depleted graft cells. Surviving thymic progenitors and recipient T cells were the source of high TCRbeta diversity at day 60 in some patients.

During its preparation, the TCRbeta library received unique molecular identifiers. MiXCR was run by TCRdb on the PCR reads, yielding one entry per CDR3 protein. The sample includes about 97,000 distinct CDR3 sequences, approximately 8% of them seen just once. Germline CDR1 and CDR2: SGHTA and FQGTGA. The CDR3 extends over 16 amino acids. V was clipped by 4 bases and J by 5 bases; unmatched bases: 7. This TCR was recovered from a boy between 2 and 10 years old with acute lymphoblastic leukemia, due to receive a stem cell transplant. The gene calls are TRBV7-3 and TRBJ2-1, with 11 positions matching TRBD2. This specimen consisted of PBMCs, obtained before TCRalphabeta/CD19-depleted stem cell transplant. The CDR3 sequence: CASSSTRLAGNNEQFF. The CDR3 DNA reads as TGTGCCAGCAGCTCCACCCGACTAGCGGGGAACAATGAGCAGTTCTTC.